This T cell receptor (beta chain) was documented in a study of OX40 agonist ivuxolimab in advanced cancers. Across the whole study: In this trial design, patients received ivuxolimab intravenously at 0.01 to 10 mg/kg every 2 weeks. Prior therapy, whether anti-PD-1, anti-PD-L1 or anti-CTLA-4, was allowed, and 40% had some.

The V segment lost 7 bases and the J segment 2 bases; nucleotides outside the gene matches: 5. Per the germline V gene, CDR1 is MNHEY and CDR2 is SVGAGI. This CDR3 comprises 14 residues. This table comes from immunoSEQ multiplex PCR, and its TCRdb copy is limited to in-frame clones, with some not included. The repertoire holds over 95,000 clones, with about 90% as singletons. As regards this clone: The antigen is not known.

General observations from the study: Both blood CD4+ and CD8+ T cells showed clonal growth by week 6 at 0.1 to 3.0 mg/kg.

The source material was CD4+ or CD8+ T cells sorted from blood, sampled in a trial of the OX40 agonist ivuxolimab. The rearrangement joins TRBV6-5 to TRBJ2-1, with 7 positions matching TRBD1. This TCR was sampled from an adult with an advanced solid tumor such as melanoma, head and neck, liver or kidney cancer. This CDR3 is CASTTGAAYNEQFF. In DNA, the CDR3 is TGTGCCAGCACCACAGGGGCGGCCTACAATGAGCAGTTCTTC.